The clone carrying this T cell receptor (beta chain) was found a few times. Its target is not known. TCR alpha and beta CDR3 regions were amplified from RNA using iRepertoire nested multiplex PCR. Input was 100-400 ng of tissue mRNA or PBMC total RNA. TCRdb processed the multiplex PCR reads anew with MiXCR; each CDR3 protein has one entry. This sample yields 93,000 or so distinct CDR3 sequences, of which around 29% are seen a single time; approximately 43% belongs to the top ten. In germline, CDR1 is KGHDR, CDR2 SFDVKD. This CDR3 comprises 13 residues. Germline trimming cut 8 bases from V and 7 bases from J; bases unmatched to any gene: 9. This record comes from a study of glioma-infiltrating T cells. Study-wide points: Tissue and blood shared very few CDR3 sequences. Gliomas, especially low-grade, showed above-expected tissue-blood divergence; non-neoplastic patients showed below.

The sequence was collected from a human donor with low-grade glioma or glioblastoma, undergoing nonglioma brain surgery, or in good health (not recorded which). Sequencing was done on a sample of glioma tissue, nonneoplastic brain tissue, or PBMCs (not recorded which). The chain links TRBV24-1 to TRBJ1-2, with 7 bases identical to TRBD1. The CDR3 here is CATNRQGQRGYTF. The CDR3 DNA sequence: TGTGCCACCAATCGACAGGGACAGCGTGGCTACACCTTC.